This T cell receptor (beta chain) is drawn from a study of OX40 agonist ivuxolimab in advanced cancers. With regard to the full study: Ivuxolimab was a fully human IgG2 agonistic monoclonal antibody targeting the costimulatory receptor OX40 (CD134). Patients were allowed to have had prior anti-PD-1, anti-PD-L1 or anti-CTLA-4 therapy, and approximately 41% of the dose-escalation patients had previously received checkpoint inhibitors. In the dose-escalation cohort, roughly 80% of patients were male, and the mean age was approximately 55 years, with a range of about 20 to 90. Partial responses were achieved by three dose-escalation patients, of whom one had hepatocellular carcinoma and two had cutaneous melanoma. The point of sequencing TCRbeta in the periphery was to test whether ivuxolimab changed TCR sequence diversity and drove clonal T-cell expansion. The paper describes the monotherapy dose-escalation part (N of about 57 patients) of the phase I trial of ivuxolimab. Intravenous ivuxolimab was administered to patients every 2 weeks at six dose levels: 0.01, 0.1, 0.3, 1.5, 3 and 10 mg/kg. Of the roughly 52 dose-escalation patients, hepatocellular carcinoma was present in around 20, melanoma in around 15, renal cell carcinoma in 9 and head and neck cancer in 9.

CDR1 and CDR2, looked up from the germline V gene, are LGHNA and YNFKEQ. V loses 0 bases of germline sequence and J loses 1 base, and the interval between the two ends is 6 bases. The CDR3 holds 14 amino acids from the cysteine to the phenylalanine. Left in the record is the CDR3 DNA by itself, 42 bases read in frame from the first base. Genomic DNA was extracted from sorted cells for sequencing of the TCRbeta CDR3 region. TCRbeta CDR3 regions were sequenced using the immunoSEQ Assay. The source is immuneACCESS, and TCRdb retained only in-frame sequences with V and J called. Part of the clones is not carried over; for the studies checked, unresolved V genes explain less than half of this, and the remainder is unexplained. The sample table records about 54,000 clones; approximately 80% of these occur just once. The ten biggest clones cover around 0.71% of the sample. This clone was detected only a few times. Its antigen target is currently unknown. Base qualities are missing; no much larger clone stands one base away.

Points the paper makes about the study in general: In partial responders in the 0.1-3.0 mg/kg groups, normalized peripheral clonal expansion was found to be among the lowest, especially among CD8+ T cells. Antigen specificity was not determined for the clonally expanded peripheral T cells. On average, CD8+ T cells showed more expanded clones than CD4+ T cells after ivuxolimab. Low levels of normalized T-cell clonal expansion were also shown by some nonresponding patients. At doses of 0.1 to 3.0 mg/kg, clonal expansion of both CD4+ and CD8+ T cells in blood was seen between baseline and week 6.

The trial excluded patients who had a history of autoimmune disease or were on systemic immunosuppression. Peripheral blood for TCR sequencing was collected from all dose cohorts at baseline, on cycle 4 day 1, and on cycle 7 day 1. The samples were drawn from a first-in-human, open-label, multicenter phase I dose-escalation trial of ivuxolimab. Adults with locally advanced or metastatic head and neck squamous cell, hepatocellular, melanoma or renal cell carcinoma were enrolled in the trial. Before TCR sequencing, CD4+ and CD8+ T cells were separately sorted from peripheral blood. The material was CD4+ or CD8+ T cells sorted from blood, obtained in a trial of the OX40 agonist ivuxolimab. The TCR comes from an adult with an advanced solid tumor such as melanoma, head and neck, liver or kidney cancer. The chain is assembled from TRBV4-2 and TRBJ1-2; no D gene can be assigned with confidence. The nucleotides are TGTGCCAGCAGCCAAGATCTTGGTAACTATGGCTACACCTTC. The translation is CASSQDLGNYGYTF.